This TCR beta chain was found in a study of blood T cell repertoires in COVID-19. Profiling relied on immunoSEQ multiplex PCR, and the TCRdb table lists in-frame clones only, not all of them. This table has 110,000 or so clones, just under 90% appearing once. CDR1 is LNHDA and CDR2 is SQIVND in the germline V gene (reference sequence). Between the trimmed V and J ends, which lost 3 bases and 2 bases, there was a span of 11 bases. This CDR3 comprises 15 residues. The V gene is TRBV19, the J gene TRBJ2-1; perhaps TRBD2 as D (5 bases). The sequence derives from a woman aged 45-65 years with acute or convalescent COVID-19. Input material: peripheral blood. CDR3: CASSIGEGTYNEQFF. CDR3 in DNA: TGTGCCAGTAGTATTGGAGAGGGAACCTACAATGAGCAGTTCTTC.